Each of the 8 T cell receptor beta chains below was sequenced from the same sample in a study of tumor T cells in aggressive B-cell lymphoma. TCRdb keeps only in-frame clones here, not all; method: immunoSEQ multiplex PCR. The sample holds under 6,500 clones, less than 85% seen once. The sample comprised tumor tissue. These TCRs come from an adult with diffuse large B cell lymphoma.

The chain joins TRBV5-6 to TRBJ2-2, with D perhaps matching TRBD2 (7 bases). The germline V gene encodes CDR1 SGHDT and CDR2 YYEEEE. The CDR3 contains 17 residues. V was cut by 4 bases and J by 6 bases, with 22 bases left in between. The chain's CDR3 is CASSADWGGEGPGELFF. The DNA of the CDR3 is TGTGCCAGCAGCGCCGATTGGGGGGGCGAAGGTCCCGGGGAGCTGTTTTTT.

The CDR3 sequence is CASSGGGFQPQHF. The CDR3 coding sequence is TGTGCCAGCAGCGGGGGAGGTTTTCAGCCCCAGCATTTT. The chain joins TRBV7-6 to TRBJ1-5, with D maybe TRBD1 (5 bases). CDR3 size: 13 residues. Trimming stripped 5 bases from V and 6 bases from J, with 11 bases between. The germline V gene encodes CDR1 SGHVS and CDR2 FNYEAQ.

This clone has only a few counts. This chain uses TRBV19 with TRBJ2-5, with D possibly being TRBD1 (6 bases). V lost 4 bases and J lost 2, with 11 bases in between. CDR3 length equals 14 residues. The germline gives CDR1 LNHDA, CDR2 SQIVND (reference sequence). The CDR3 is CASSTWDKQETQYF. CDR3 bases: TGTGCCAGTAGTACCTGGGACAAGCAAGAGACCCAGTACTTC.

The V gene is TRBV4-1, the J gene TRBJ1-1; D unresolved. Germline loops: CDR1 MGHRA, CDR2 YSYEKL. The V end lost 0 bases, the J end lost 1 base, and 12 bases lay between the germline ends. This CDR3 has 16 amino acids. For the CDR3, the DNA is TGCGCCAGCAGCCAAGATCGGTCAGGCACGAACACTGAAGCTTTCTTT. Its translation is CASSQDRSGTNTEAFF.

The chain uses TRBV28 and TRBJ1-6, with 9 bases identical to TRBD1. The CDR3 runs to 16 residues. The germline V gene has CDR1 MDHEN and CDR2 SYDVKM. With 3 bases clipped from V and 7 bases from J, the junction kept 7 bases outside the gene matches. The CDR3 is CASSLTQGAKNSPLHF. CDR3 in DNA: TGTGCCAGCAGTTTGACACAGGGGGCGAAGAATTCACCCCTCCACTTT. Filled out from reference TRBV28 and TRBJ1-6, the complete variable domain reads DVKVTQSSRYLVKRTGEKVFLECVQDMDHENMFWYRQDPGLGLRLIYFSYDVKMKEKGDIPEGYSVSREKKERFSLILESASTNQTSMYLCASSLTQGAKNSPLHFGNGTRLTVT.

The rearrangement links TRBV6-1 to TRBJ2-7; no firm D call. Germline-derived CDR1 and CDR2 are MNHNS and SASEGT. The CDR3 length is 11 residues. V dropped 2 bases and J dropped 6 bases, with 5 bases sitting between them. The DNA of the CDR3 is TGTGCCAGCAGTGAACTTGTCGAGCAGTACTTC. This codes for CASSELVEQYF.

The CDR3 DNA is TGTGCCAGCGCAGCAGGGGACTATGGCTACACCTTC. It translates to CASAAGDYGYTF. This chain uses TRBV7-9 with TRBJ1-2; tentatively, D is TRBD1 (6 bases). The CDR3 runs 12 residues. From germline, CDR1 is SEHNR and CDR2 FQNEAQ (reference sequence). The V gene lost 8 bases and the J gene lost 3 bases, with 10 bases spanning the gap.

The chain has TRBV15 and TRBJ2-2, with D perhaps matching TRBD1 (5 bases). The V gene lost 6 bases and the J gene lost 0 bases, with 8 bases spanning the gap. The length of the CDR3 is 14 residues. Germline V gene data show CDR1 as LNHNV and CDR2 as YYDKDF (reference sequence). The CDR3 loop reads CATRTGPNTGELFF. In DNA, the CDR3 is TGTGCCACCAGAACAGGACCGAACACCGGGGAGCTGTTTTTT.